Reported below is one T cell receptor (beta chain). The V segment lost 7 bases and the J segment 2 bases; nucleotides outside the gene matches: 14. The CDR3 spans 17 residues. Germline CDR1 and CDR2: LGHDT and YNNKEL (reference sequence). Treatment meaning: around 19 received Ad26.COV2.S at low or high dose, single or two shots; roughly five received placebo; per-sample allocation not given. Specimen acquisition occurred on day 63 following the initial vaccine or placebo injection. The entry originates in a study of Ad26.COV2.S vaccination and SARS-CoV-2 variants. Across the whole study: A participant enrolled in the COV1001 Ad26.COV2.S trial arm provided the sample. The authors gave Ad26.COV2.S intramuscularly, either once or twice 56 days apart.

Assay used: immunoSEQ multiplex PCR; TCRdb lists only in-frame clones, some missing. This sample has roughly 510,000 clones, with around 90% found just once. The sequence was collected from a person aged 18-65 years who received the Ad26.COV2.S COVID-19 vaccine or a placebo. The specimen was peripheral blood, collected in a trial of Ad26.COV2.S vaccine versus placebo. The rearrangement joins TRBV3-1 (or the pseudogene TRBV3-2) to TRBJ1-2, with 9 bases identical to TRBD1. The DNA for the CDR3 is TGTGCCAGCAATGACCCCGTGAGGGGACAGGGAAACTATGGCTACACCTTC. Translated: CASNDPVRGQGNYGYTF.